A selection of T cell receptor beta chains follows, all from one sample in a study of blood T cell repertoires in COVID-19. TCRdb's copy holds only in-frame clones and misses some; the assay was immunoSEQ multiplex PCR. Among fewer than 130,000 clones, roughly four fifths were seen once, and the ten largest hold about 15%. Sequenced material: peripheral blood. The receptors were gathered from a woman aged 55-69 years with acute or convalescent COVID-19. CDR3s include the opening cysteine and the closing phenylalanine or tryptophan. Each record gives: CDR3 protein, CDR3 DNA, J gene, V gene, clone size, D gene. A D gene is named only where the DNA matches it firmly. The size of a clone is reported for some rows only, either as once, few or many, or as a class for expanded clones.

CDR3aa: CASSHETSGKGEQFF
CDR3nt: TGTGCCAGCAGCCATGAGACTAGCGGGAAAGGAGAGCAGTTCTTC
j_gene: TRBJ2-1
v_gene: TRBV4-2
abundance: .
d_gene: TRBD2

CDR3aa: CASSLSQGGGNTIYF
CDR3nt: TGTGCCAGCAGCCTCAGCCAGGGCGGTGGAAACACCATATATTTT
j_gene: TRBJ1-3
v_gene: TRBV3-1/TRBV3-2
abundance: .
d_gene: .

CDR3aa: CASSVFGQSNEKLFF
CDR3nt: TGTGCCAGCAGCGTATTCGGACAGAGTAATGAAAAACTGTTTTTT
j_gene: TRBJ1-4
v_gene: TRBV9
abundance: .
d_gene: .

CDR3aa: CSVDSVSVATPSTDTQYF
CDR3nt: TGCAGCGTTGATAGTGTTAGCGTTGCTACTCCTAGCACAGATACGCAGTATTTT
j_gene: TRBJ2-3
v_gene: TRBV29-1
abundance: .
d_gene: .

CDR3aa: CASSLVANYEQYF
CDR3nt: TGTGCCAGCAGCTTAGTTGCGAACTACGAGCAGTACTTC
j_gene: TRBJ2-7
v_gene: TRBV7-9
abundance: .
d_gene: .

CDR3aa: CASSPSQTGFTYEQYF
CDR3nt: TGTGCCAGCTCACCATCCCAAACAGGGTTCACCTACGAGCAGTACTTC
j_gene: TRBJ2-7
v_gene: TRBV18
abundance: .
d_gene: .

CDR3aa: CASSLGQAGGEQFF
CDR3nt: TGTGCCAGCAGCTTGGGACAGGCCGGTGGTGAGCAGTTCTTC
j_gene: TRBJ2-1
v_gene: TRBV2
abundance: .
d_gene: TRBD1

CDR3aa: CASSVRAGANVLTF
CDR3nt: TGTGCCAGCAGTGTCCGGGCTGGGGCCAACGTCCTGACTTTC
j_gene: TRBJ2-6
v_gene: TRBV2
abundance: .
d_gene: .

CDR3aa: CASSLPGQPSHNSPLHF
CDR3nt: TGCGCCAGCAGCTTACCGGGACAGCCGTCACATAATTCACCCCTCCACTTT
j_gene: TRBJ1-6
v_gene: TRBV5-1
abundance: .
d_gene: TRBD1

CDR3aa: CASSLLDRGGEQYF
CDR3nt: TGTGCCAGCAGCCTCCTTGACAGGGGTGGCGAGCAGTACTTC
j_gene: TRBJ2-7
v_gene: TRBV6-6
abundance: .
d_gene: TRBD1

CDR3aa: CASTSGQNNSPLHF
CDR3nt: TGTGCCAGCACCTCGGGACAGAATAATTCACCCCTCCACTTT
j_gene: TRBJ1-6
v_gene: TRBV18
abundance: .
d_gene: TRBD1

CDR3aa: CAGAPFFSNYGYTF
CDR3nt: TGTGCCGGGGCCCCATTTTTCTCTAACTATGGCTACACCTTC
j_gene: TRBJ1-2
v_gene: TRBV28
abundance: once
d_gene: .

CDR3aa: CASSYGQAPSGNTIYF
CDR3nt: TGTGCCAGCAGTTATGGTCAGGCCCCCTCTGGAAACACCATATATTTT
j_gene: TRBJ1-3
v_gene: TRBV6-5
abundance: .
d_gene: .

CDR3aa: CASSLVVGQGIAGELFF
CDR3nt: TGTGCCAGCAGCTTAGTAGTGGGGCAGGGGATCGCCGGGGAGCTGTTTTTT
j_gene: TRBJ2-2
v_gene: TRBV13
abundance: .
d_gene: .

CDR3aa: CASSLWHSEAFF
CDR3nt: TGTGCCAGCAGCTTGTGGCACAGTGAAGCTTTCTTT
j_gene: TRBJ1-1
v_gene: TRBV5-5
abundance: .
d_gene: .

CDR3aa: CASSSTNREGGYTF
CDR3nt: TGTGCCAGCAGCTCTACAAACAGGGAGGGTGGCTACACCTTC
j_gene: TRBJ1-2
v_gene: TRBV9
abundance: .
d_gene: .

CDR3aa: CASIERGPTGRNSPLHF
CDR3nt: TGTGCCAGCATTGAAAGGGGGCCAACAGGGAGAAATTCACCCCTCCACTTT
j_gene: TRBJ1-6
v_gene: TRBV28
abundance: .
d_gene: TRBD1

CDR3aa: CASSYSHKPQHF
CDR3nt: TGTGCCAGCAGTTACTCCCACAAGCCCCAGCATTTT
j_gene: TRBJ1-5
v_gene: TRBV6-2/TRBV6-3
abundance: .
d_gene: .

CDR3aa: CASSPRAGVHEAFF
CDR3nt: TGTGCCAGTAGTCCCAGGGCTGGGGTCCATGAAGCTTTCTTT
j_gene: TRBJ1-1
v_gene: TRBV19
abundance: .
d_gene: .

CDR3aa: CASGPGYGYTF
CDR3nt: TGTGCCAGCGGCCCAGGCTATGGCTACACCTTC
j_gene: TRBJ1-2
v_gene: TRBV14
abundance: once
d_gene: .

CDR3aa: CASRDSGTGLQETQYF
CDR3nt: TGTGCCAGCAGAGATTCCGGGACAGGGCTACAAGAGACCCAGTACTTC
j_gene: TRBJ2-5
v_gene: TRBV6-6
abundance: .
d_gene: TRBD1

CDR3aa: CASSLGLSGNTIYF
CDR3nt: TGTGCCAGCAGCTTAGGGCTCTCTGGAAACACCATATATTTT
j_gene: TRBJ1-3
v_gene: TRBV11-2
abundance: .
d_gene: .

CDR3aa: CASSPGTFTDTQYF
CDR3nt: TGTGCCAGCAGCCCGGGGACTTTCACAGATACGCAGTATTTT
j_gene: TRBJ2-3
v_gene: TRBV5-4
abundance: .
d_gene: .

CDR3aa: CASSLRATNEKLFF
CDR3nt: TGTGCCAGCAGCTTGAGGGCAACTAATGAAAAACTGTTTTTT
j_gene: TRBJ1-4
v_gene: TRBV7-9
abundance: .
d_gene: .

CDR3aa: CASSTRTGGAYGYTF
CDR3nt: TGTGCCAGTAGTACTCGGACAGGGGGCGCCTATGGCTACACCTTC
j_gene: TRBJ1-2
v_gene: TRBV19
abundance: .
d_gene: TRBD1

CDR3aa: CASSQVRGMETQYF
CDR3nt: TGTGCCAGCAGCCAAGTCCGGGGGATGGAGACCCAGTACTTC
j_gene: TRBJ2-5
v_gene: TRBV14
abundance: .
d_gene: .

CDR3aa: CASSLLARRRIETQYF
CDR3nt: TGTGCCAGCAGTTTATTGGCCCGACGGAGGATAGAGACCCAGTACTTC
j_gene: TRBJ2-5
v_gene: TRBV28
abundance: .
d_gene: .

CDR3aa: CARRMGGDYQPQHF
CDR3nt: TGTGCCAGACGAATGGGCGGGGATTACCAGCCCCAGCATTTT
j_gene: TRBJ1-5
v_gene: TRBV6-4
abundance: few
d_gene: .

CDR3aa: CASSTEGAGQEQYF
CDR3nt: TGTGCCAGCAGTACCGAGGGTGCGGGGCAAGAGCAGTACTTC
j_gene: TRBJ2-7
v_gene: TRBV2
abundance: .
d_gene: .

CDR3aa: CASSLGRNNSPLHF
CDR3nt: TGTGCCAGCAGCTTAGGGCGGAATAATTCACCCCTCCACTTT
j_gene: TRBJ1-6
v_gene: TRBV11-2
abundance: .
d_gene: .

CDR3aa: CASTNPQGGAFF
CDR3nt: TGTGCCAGCACCAACCCGCAGGGAGGAGCTTTCTTT
j_gene: TRBJ1-1
v_gene: TRBV6-5
abundance: .
d_gene: .

CDR3aa: CASSLPTSETQYF
CDR3nt: TGTGCCAGCAGCCTCCCCACTTCGGAGACCCAGTACTTC
j_gene: TRBJ2-5
v_gene: TRBV7-9
abundance: .
d_gene: .

CDR3aa: CASRRITGNSGYTF
CDR3nt: TGTGCCAGTAGACGAATCACAGGGAACTCTGGCTACACCTTC
j_gene: TRBJ1-2
v_gene: TRBV19
abundance: once
d_gene: .

CDR3aa: CATSDPTNTEAFF
CDR3nt: TGTGCCACCAGTGACCCCACTAACACTGAAGCTTTCTTT
j_gene: TRBJ1-1
v_gene: TRBV24-1
abundance: .
d_gene: .

CDR3aa: CASSGRLGGYGYTF
CDR3nt: TGTGCCAGCAGCGGACGGCTAGGGGGCTATGGCTACACCTTC
j_gene: TRBJ1-2
v_gene: TRBV6-2/TRBV6-3
abundance: .
d_gene: .

CDR3aa: CSVEEGGDSPLHF
CDR3nt: TGCAGCGTTGAAGAAGGAGGGGATTCACCCCTCCACTTT
j_gene: TRBJ1-6
v_gene: TRBV29-1
abundance: .
d_gene: .

CDR3aa: CATSGLAGGIAYEQYF
CDR3nt: TGTGCCACCAGCGGACTAGCGGGGGGAATTGCCTACGAGCAGTACTTC
j_gene: TRBJ2-7
v_gene: TRBV15
abundance: .
d_gene: TRBD2

CDR3aa: CASSLLPDSSTDTQYF
CDR3nt: TGTGCCAGCAGCTTGCTCCCCGACTCTAGCACAGATACGCAGTATTTT
j_gene: TRBJ2-3
v_gene: TRBV7-8
abundance: once
d_gene: .

CDR3aa: CASSPVLGQGDYGYTF
CDR3nt: TGTGCCAGCTCACCGGTATTGGGACAGGGGGATTATGGCTACACCTTC
j_gene: TRBJ1-2
v_gene: TRBV18
abundance: .
d_gene: TRBD1

CDR3aa: CASSQENGGAGGYTF
CDR3nt: TGCGCCAGCAGCCAAGAAAATGGGGGGGCCGGTGGCTACACCTTC
j_gene: TRBJ1-2
v_gene: TRBV4-3
abundance: once
d_gene: .